The 12 T cell receptor beta chains below come from one sample, sequenced in a study of blood T cell repertoires in COVID-19 (TCRdb year 2020). The protocol used for the library was the immunoSEQ multiplex PCR assay. TCRdb took this table from immuneACCESS and kept in-frame rearrangements with V and J called. Such tables lack part of the clones; where checked against another copy, unresolved V genes explain under half of the gap, and the rest is unexplained. The sample table holds some 300,000 clones, of which just under 90% were seen once. Roughly 2.9% of the sample rests with the top ten. The material sequenced was PBMCs or T cells enriched from blood (not recorded which). Source of these receptors: a woman between 50 and 59 years old who had been exposed to COVID-19.

The rearrangement uses TRBV2 and TRBJ2-2; possibly TRBD2 for D (5 bases). CDR3 length: 14 amino acids. CDR1 SNHLY and CDR2 FYNNEI come from the germline V gene. Trimming left V 6 bases short and J 1 base short, with 9 bases between. CDR3 nucleotide sequence: TGTGCCAGCAGGGACGGGGTGAACACCGGGGAGCTGTTTTTT. Protein product: CASRDGVNTGELFF.

In its sample, this clone was seen a few times. V gene TRBV10-3 combines with J gene TRBJ1-1, with a weak D call TRBD1 (6 bases). V lost 3 bases, J lost 7 bases, and 15 bases lay in between. The CDR3 has 14 amino acids. Per germline, CDR1 ENHRY and CDR2 SYGVKD. In DNA, the CDR3 is TGTGCCATCAGTGACTACGGACAGAAAAGTGAAGCTTTCTTT. It yields the protein CAISDYGQKSEAFF.

This clone was detected once. V gene TRBV2 combines with J gene TRBJ2-7, with D hard to call. The germline V gene has CDR1 SNHLY and CDR2 FYNNEI. The ends were cut back, 7 bases at V and 2 bases at J, with 6 bases in the middle. CDR3 length equals 11 residues. The CDR3 loop is CASTVAYEQYF. The CDR3 coding sequence is TGTGCCAGCACGGTGGCCTACGAGCAGTACTTC. Full variable domain (rest looked up from reference TRBV2 and TRBJ2-7): EPEVTQTPSHQVTQMGQEVILRCVPISNHLYFYWYRQILGQKVEFLVSFYNNEISEKSEIFDDQFSVERPDGSNFTLKIRSTKLEDSAMYFCASTVAYEQYFGPGTRLTVT.

V gene TRBV28 combines with J gene TRBJ1-1; D uncertain. Per germline, CDR1 MDHEN and CDR2 SYDVKM. The V end lost 2 bases, the J end lost 0 bases, and 13 bases lay between the germline ends. CDR3 length: 16 residues. CDR3 residues: CASSLDWGGMNTEAFF. The CDR3 DNA reads as TGTGCCAGCAGTTTAGACTGGGGAGGGATGAACACTGAAGCTTTCTTT.

In this sample, this clone turned up once. The chain carries TRBV19 and TRBJ2-5; 9 nucleotides line up with TRBD1. The CDR3 is 15 amino acids. Germline V gives CDR1 LNHDA, CDR2 SQIVND (reference sequence). With V trimmed by 1 base and J by 4 bases, 4 bases remained unmatched. CDR3 region: CASSIGPTGGETQYF. The CDR3 DNA is TGTGCCAGTAGTATAGGCCCGACAGGGGGAGAGACCCAGTACTTC.

The count of this clone is one. The germline gene is not matched at one end of the junction; a read error may be the cause. The V and J genes are TRBV15 and TRBJ1-5; 9 nucleotides match TRBD1. The germline CDR1 and CDR2 sequences are LNHNV and YYDKDF (reference sequence). The CDR3 extends over 15 amino acids. In DNA, the CDR3 is TGTGCCACCAGCCGAGACAGGGGGATCAGTCAGCCCCAGCATTTT. Residues: CATSRDRGISQPQHF.

The chain employs TRBV7-2 and TRBJ2-7; 9 bases match TRBD2. The germline V gene has CDR1 SGHTA and CDR2 FQGNSA. The CDR3 spans 15 residues. V shed 4 bases, J shed 3 bases, and the junction held 7 bases outside the gene matches. The CDR3 coding sequence is TGTGCCAGCAGCTCCCCCCGGACTAGCGTCTACGAGCAGTACTTC. This codes for CASSSPRTSVYEQYF.

This chain connects TRBV10-3 to TRBJ1-2; no firm D call. The V and J ends lost 3 bases and 6 bases respectively, with 17 bases between them. Germline assignment: CDR1 ENHRY and CDR2 SYGVKD. This CDR3 comprises 15 residues. As DNA, the CDR3 is TGTGCCATCAGTGATGAACTCCGGGGAGAAGATGGCTACACCTTC. Its translation is CAISDELRGEDGYTF.

The rearrangement uses TRBV30 and TRBJ1-2; weak D call: TRBD1 (6 bases). Germline V CDR1 and CDR2: GTSNPN, SVGIG (reference sequence). The V end lost 0 bases, the J end lost 5 bases, and 10 bases lay between the germline ends. CDR3 size: 13 residues. Here the CDR3 DNA reads TGTGCCTGGAGTGTGGGAGGGACATATGGCTACACCTTC. Protein product: CAWSVGGTYGYTF.

The J gene is TRBJ1-6, the V gene TRBV10-3; 9 bases map to TRBD1. V dropped 6 bases and J dropped 5; count of bases not matched to a gene: 2. Germline V gene lookup returns CDR1 ENHRY and CDR2 SYGVKD. This CDR3 is built from 14 residues. CDR3 loop: CAIRDRGNNSPLHF. CDR3 DNA sequence: TGTGCCATCAGGGACAGGGGTAATAATTCACCCCTCCACTTT.

CDR3 DNA: TGTGCCAGCAGCCGGTTCGAGGGATCCTACGAGCAGTACTTC. Translation: CASSRFEGSYEQYF. The V call is TRBV2, the J call TRBJ2-7; a weak D match, TRBD2 (5 bases). This CDR3 region has 14 residues. The germline V gene has CDR1 SNHLY and CDR2 FYNNEI. V gave up 6 bases and J gave up 1 base, with 13 bases separating them.

V is TRBV5-1 and J is TRBJ2-6; D not certain. The CDR3 sequence is 17 residues long. V was pared by 0 bases and J by 0 bases, with 10 bases between. Per the germline V gene, CDR1 is SGHRS and CDR2 is YFSETQ. CDR3: CASSLAEMSSGANVLTF. The CDR3 bases are TGCGCCAGCAGCTTGGCCGAAATGAGCTCTGGGGCCAACGTCCTGACTTTC.